This T cell receptor beta chain appears in the sequencing data of a study of T cell responses to AZD1222 COVID-19 vaccine (dated by TCRdb to the early 2020s). Study-level background: AZD1222 recipients given second doses at about 4 weeks or at about 12 weeks were pooled, since spike-specific TCR depth and breadth were not found to differ between the two schedules. Enrollment into the trials was organized by age into subgroups of 18-55, 56-69 and 70-plus years, and those subgroups contained approximately 160, 26 and 62 TCR-sequenced participants, respectively. A total of 230 to 250 trial participants underwent TCR sequencing, of whom 200 to 220 received two doses of AZD1222 and about 25 received two doses of the MenACWY control vaccine. Overall results and qualifications from the work: Spike-specific TCR breadth and depth rose significantly after two AZD1222 doses compared with day 0 and with MenACWY recipients. Epitopes outside the regions mutated in the B.1.351 and B.1.1.7 variants were reportedly recognized by nearly half of the unique spike-specific TCRs. Conclusions about previously exposed vaccinees are limited because only six or seven AZD1222 recipients were SARS-CoV-2 seropositive at baseline. The 56-69-year group was small, and its depth increase did not reach significance, likely because of low power. Most participants were white British and females outnumbered males, and the authors suggested that clonal diversity may have been underestimated. CD4 TCRs associated with the vaccine covered the entire spike protein, and the dominant responses were in regions 160-218 and 743-854. No day 14 peak-response samples were available, so repertoires were characterized only after the peak T cell response.

The CDR3 regions of human TCRbeta chains were analyzed by immunosequencing. Regarding the original processing steps: TCRs in the repertoires were matched against a reference library of SARS-CoV-2-specific TCRs that had been generated with the MIRA antigen-specificity platform. Breadth was defined as the fraction of unique TCRs that were SARS-CoV-2-associated, and depth was defined as the fraction of total T cells that were SARS-CoV-2-associated. Using the MIRA data, each spike-specific TCR was assigned both to the spike region to which the TCR was reactive and to a CD4 or CD8 class. Log10-transformed breadth and depth values were compared by one-way ANOVA with Sidak's multiple comparisons tests. TCRdb obtained this table from immuneACCESS and retained in-frame rearrangements with V and J assigned. These tables miss some clones; where compared with another copy, unresolved V genes account for less than half of the shortfall, and the remainder is unexplained. For V, J and clone size, that table is used; D and trimming come from the DNA. Present in this sample are approximately 110,000 clones, about 93% of which were seen just once. The ten most abundant clones make up around 2% of the sample.

This clone was observed once. No cognate antigen has been identified for it. No per-base quality is available; no much larger clone lies one base away. Clipping removes 6 bases from V and 2 bases from J, with 5 as the unmatched junction base count. The CDR3 spans 14 residues, from the cysteine through the phenylalanine. The read is trimmed to its CDR3 DNA, 42 bases read in frame from base 1. CDR1 and CDR2 are drawn from the germline V gene: MNHEY, SVGAGI. This sample's time point label indicates: baseline before first vaccination. Vaccinee samples came from UK trials COV001 and COV002, including a single-blind randomized controlled phase 2/3 trial of AZD1222 (ChAdOx1 nCoV-19) in healthy adults. Trial participant PBMC samples were collected at day 0 and day 28 after the second dose for TCRbeta chain sequencing.

This TCR was recovered from an adult in good health. The specimen was peripheral blood, collected on day 0 of AZD1222 vaccination. The V and J segments used are TRBV6-5 and TRBJ1-1, with 8 junctional bases fitting TRBD1. The CDR3: CASSKGTGNTEAFF. The DNA sequence is given as TGTGCCAGCAGCAAAGGGACAGGAAACACTGAAGCTTTCTTT.